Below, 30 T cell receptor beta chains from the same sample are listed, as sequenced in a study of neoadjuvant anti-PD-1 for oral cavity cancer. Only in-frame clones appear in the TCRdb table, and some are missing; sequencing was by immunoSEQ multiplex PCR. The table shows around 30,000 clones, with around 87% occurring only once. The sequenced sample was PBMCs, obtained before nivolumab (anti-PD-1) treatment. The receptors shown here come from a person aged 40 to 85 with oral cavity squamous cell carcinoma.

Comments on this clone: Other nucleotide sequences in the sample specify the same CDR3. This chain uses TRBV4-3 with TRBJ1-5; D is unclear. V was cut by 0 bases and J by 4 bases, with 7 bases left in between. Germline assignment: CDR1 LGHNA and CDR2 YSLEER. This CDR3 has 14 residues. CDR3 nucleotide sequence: TGCGCCAGCAGCCAAGACTTAGGGAATCAGCCCCAGCATTTT. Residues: CASSQDLGNQPQHF.

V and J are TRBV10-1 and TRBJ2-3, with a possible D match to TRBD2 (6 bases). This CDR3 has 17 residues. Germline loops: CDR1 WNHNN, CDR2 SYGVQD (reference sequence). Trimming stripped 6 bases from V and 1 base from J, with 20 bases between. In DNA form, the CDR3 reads TGCGCCAGCAGGGGAAGATTTGGTGGAGGGGGCACAGATACGCAGTATTTT. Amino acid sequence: CASRGRFGGGGTDTQYF.

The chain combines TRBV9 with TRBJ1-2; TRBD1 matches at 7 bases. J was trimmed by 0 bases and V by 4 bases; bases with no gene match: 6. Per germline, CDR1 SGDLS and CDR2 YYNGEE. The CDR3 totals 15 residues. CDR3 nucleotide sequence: TGTGCCAGCAGCCCCCGGGACAGATCTAACTATGGCTACACCTTC. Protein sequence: CASSPRDRSNYGYTF.

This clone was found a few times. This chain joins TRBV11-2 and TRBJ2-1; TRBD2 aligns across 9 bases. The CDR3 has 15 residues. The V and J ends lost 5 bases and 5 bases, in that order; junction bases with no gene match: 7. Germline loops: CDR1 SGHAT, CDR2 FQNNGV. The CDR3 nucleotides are TGTGCCAGCAGCCCACAGAGCGGGGGGAACAATGAGCAGTTCTTC. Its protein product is CASSPQSGGNNEQFF.

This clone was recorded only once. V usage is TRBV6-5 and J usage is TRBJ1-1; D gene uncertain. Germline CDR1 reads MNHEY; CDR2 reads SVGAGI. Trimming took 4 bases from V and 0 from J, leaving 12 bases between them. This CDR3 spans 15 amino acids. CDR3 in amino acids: CASSSPGELNTEAFF. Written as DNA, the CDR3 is TGTGCCAGCAGTTCCCCCGGCGAATTGAACACTGAAGCTTTCTTT.

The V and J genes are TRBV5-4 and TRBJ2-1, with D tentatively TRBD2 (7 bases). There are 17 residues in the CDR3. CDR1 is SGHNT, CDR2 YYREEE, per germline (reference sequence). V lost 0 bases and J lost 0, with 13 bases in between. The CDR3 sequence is CASSLGGGASSYNEQFF. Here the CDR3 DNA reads TGTGCCAGCAGCTTGGGAGGGGGGGCTAGCTCCTACAATGAGCAGTTCTTC.

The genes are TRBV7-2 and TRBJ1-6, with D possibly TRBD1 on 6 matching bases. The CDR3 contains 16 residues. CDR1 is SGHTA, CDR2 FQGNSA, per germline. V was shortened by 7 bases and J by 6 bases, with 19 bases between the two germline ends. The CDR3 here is CASTLYRQATNSPLHF. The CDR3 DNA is TGTGCCAGCACCTTGTATAGACAGGCAACTAATTCACCCCTCCACTTT.

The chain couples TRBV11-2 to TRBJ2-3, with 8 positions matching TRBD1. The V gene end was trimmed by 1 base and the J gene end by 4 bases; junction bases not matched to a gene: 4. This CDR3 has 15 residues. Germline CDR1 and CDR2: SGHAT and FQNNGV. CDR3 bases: TGTGCCAGCAGCTTAGGGACAGGGACTTCAGATACGCAGTATTTT. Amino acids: CASSLGTGTSDTQYF.

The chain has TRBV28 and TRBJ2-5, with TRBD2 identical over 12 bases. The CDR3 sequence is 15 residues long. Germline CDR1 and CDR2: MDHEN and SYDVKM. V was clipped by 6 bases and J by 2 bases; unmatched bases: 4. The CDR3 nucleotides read TGTGCCAGCAGCTTCGGACTAGCGGGGCAAGAGACCCAGTACTTC. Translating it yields CASSFGLAGQETQYF.

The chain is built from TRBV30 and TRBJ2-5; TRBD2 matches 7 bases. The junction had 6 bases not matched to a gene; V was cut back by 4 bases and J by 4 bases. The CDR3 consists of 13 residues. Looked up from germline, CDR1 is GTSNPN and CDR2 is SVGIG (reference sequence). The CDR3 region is CAWTRGGGETQYF. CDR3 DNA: TGTGCCTGGACCCGCGGGGGAGGAGAGACCCAGTACTTC.

The CDR3 DNA follows: TGTGCCAGCAGCCAAAATATCCAGGGGTCCAACGTCCTGACTTTC. Its protein is CASSQNIQGSNVLTF. The chain recombines TRBV4-2 with TRBJ2-6, with D perhaps matching TRBD1 (6 bases). Trimming pared 2 bases from V and 8 bases from J, leaving 13 bases between. Germline CDR1 and CDR2: LGHNA and YNFKEQ. This CDR3 is built from 15 residues.

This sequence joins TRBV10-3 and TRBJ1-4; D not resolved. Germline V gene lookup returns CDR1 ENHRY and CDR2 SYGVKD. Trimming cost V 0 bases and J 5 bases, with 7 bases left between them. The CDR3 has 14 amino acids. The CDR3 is CAISESTGNEKLFF. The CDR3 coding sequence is TGTGCCATCAGTGAGTCTACGGGGAATGAAAAACTGTTTTTT.

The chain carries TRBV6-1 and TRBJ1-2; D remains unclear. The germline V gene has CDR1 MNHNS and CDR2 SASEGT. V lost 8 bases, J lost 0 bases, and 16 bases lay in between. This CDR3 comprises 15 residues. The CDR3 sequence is CASSETSASNYGYTF. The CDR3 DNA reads TGTGCCAGCTCGGAGACCTCTGCTTCTAACTATGGCTACACCTTC.

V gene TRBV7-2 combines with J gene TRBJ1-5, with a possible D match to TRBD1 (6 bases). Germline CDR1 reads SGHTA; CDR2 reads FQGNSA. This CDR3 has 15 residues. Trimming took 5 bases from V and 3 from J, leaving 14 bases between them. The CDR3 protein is CASSSQGTNNQPQHF. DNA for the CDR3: TGTGCCAGCAGCAGTCAGGGGACCAACAATCAGCCCCAGCATTTT.

The CDR3: CASSQGPVTRGSDTQYF. The DNA of the CDR3 is TGCGCCAGCAGCCAAGGTCCGGTAACCCGGGGTTCGGATACGCAGTATTTT. The rearrangement links TRBV4-3 to TRBJ2-3, with D possibly matching TRBD2 (5 bases). Germline V gene sequence: CDR1 LGHNA, CDR2 YSLEER. Trimming stripped 1 base from V and 6 bases from J, with 20 bases between. The CDR3 covers 17 residues.

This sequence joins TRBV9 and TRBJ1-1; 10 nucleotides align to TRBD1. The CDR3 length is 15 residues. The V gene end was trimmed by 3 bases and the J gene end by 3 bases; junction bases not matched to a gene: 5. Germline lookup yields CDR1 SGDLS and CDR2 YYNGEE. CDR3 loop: CASSGGGQGYTEAFF. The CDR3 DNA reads TGTGCCAGCAGCGGAGGGGGACAGGGGTACACTGAAGCTTTCTTT.

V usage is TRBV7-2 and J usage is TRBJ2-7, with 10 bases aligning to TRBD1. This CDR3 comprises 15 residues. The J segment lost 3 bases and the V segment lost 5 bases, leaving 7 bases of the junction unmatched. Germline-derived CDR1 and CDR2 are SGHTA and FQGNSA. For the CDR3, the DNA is TGTGCCAGCAGCCCGCGACAGGGGGCGATCTACGAGCAGTACTTC. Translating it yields CASSPRQGAIYEQYF.

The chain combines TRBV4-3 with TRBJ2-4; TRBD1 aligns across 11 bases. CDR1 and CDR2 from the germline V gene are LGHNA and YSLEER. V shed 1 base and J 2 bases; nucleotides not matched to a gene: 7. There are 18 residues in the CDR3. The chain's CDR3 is CASSQGGTGGWSKNIQYF. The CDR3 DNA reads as TGCGCCAGCAGCCAAGGTGGGACAGGGGGATGGTCCAAAAACATTCAGTACTTC.

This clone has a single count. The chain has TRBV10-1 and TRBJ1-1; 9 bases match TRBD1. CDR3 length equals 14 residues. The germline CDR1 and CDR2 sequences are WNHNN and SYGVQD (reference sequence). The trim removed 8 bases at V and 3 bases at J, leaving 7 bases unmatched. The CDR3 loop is CASSRTGADTEAFF. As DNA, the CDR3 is TGCGCCAGCTCACGGACAGGGGCGGACACTGAAGCTTTCTTT.

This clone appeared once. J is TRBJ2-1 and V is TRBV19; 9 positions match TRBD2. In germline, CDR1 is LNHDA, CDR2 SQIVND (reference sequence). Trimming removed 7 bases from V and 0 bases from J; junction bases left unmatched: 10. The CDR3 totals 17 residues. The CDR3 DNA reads TGTGCCAGTAAAAGGCTAGCGGGGACCTCCTCCTACAATGAGCAGTTCTTC. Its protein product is CASKRLAGTSSYNEQFF.

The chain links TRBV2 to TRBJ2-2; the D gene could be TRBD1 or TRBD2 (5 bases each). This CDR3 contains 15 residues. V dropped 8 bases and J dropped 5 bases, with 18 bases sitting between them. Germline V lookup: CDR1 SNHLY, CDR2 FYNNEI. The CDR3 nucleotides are TGTGCCAGCGAATTATCCCGGGGACGGACCGGGGAGCTGTTTTTT. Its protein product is CASELSRGRTGELFF.

As DNA, the CDR3 is TGTGCCAGCAGCCAATCCGGGACGAAACGGTACTTC. It specifies CASSQSGTKRYF. This chain uses TRBV14 with TRBJ2-7; D assignment may be TRBD1 or TRBD2 (5 bases each). Per the germline V gene, CDR1 is SGHDN and CDR2 is FVKESK. Trimming cost V 2 bases and J 12 bases, with 14 bases left between them. The CDR3 runs to 12 residues.

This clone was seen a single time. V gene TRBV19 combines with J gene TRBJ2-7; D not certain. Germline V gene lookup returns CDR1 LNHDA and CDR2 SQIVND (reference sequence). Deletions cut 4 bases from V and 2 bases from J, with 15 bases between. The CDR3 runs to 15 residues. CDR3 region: CASSTDGIYPYEQYF. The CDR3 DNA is TGTGCCAGTAGTACCGACGGTATTTACCCCTACGAGCAGTACTTC.

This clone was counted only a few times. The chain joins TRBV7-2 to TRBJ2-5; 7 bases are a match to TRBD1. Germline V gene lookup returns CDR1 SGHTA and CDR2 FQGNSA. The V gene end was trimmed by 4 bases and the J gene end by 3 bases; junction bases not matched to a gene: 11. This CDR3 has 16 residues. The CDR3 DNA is TGTGCCAGCAGCTGGTTTGGACAGGTAGTAAAAGAGACCCAGTACTTC. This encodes CASSWFGQVVKETQYF.

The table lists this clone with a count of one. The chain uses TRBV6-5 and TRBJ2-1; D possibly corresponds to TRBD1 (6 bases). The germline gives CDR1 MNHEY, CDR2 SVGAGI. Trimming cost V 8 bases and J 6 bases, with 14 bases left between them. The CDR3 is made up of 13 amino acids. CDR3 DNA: TGTGCCAGCGGACAGCGCCCGGCCAATGAGCAGTTCTTC. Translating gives CASGQRPANEQFF.

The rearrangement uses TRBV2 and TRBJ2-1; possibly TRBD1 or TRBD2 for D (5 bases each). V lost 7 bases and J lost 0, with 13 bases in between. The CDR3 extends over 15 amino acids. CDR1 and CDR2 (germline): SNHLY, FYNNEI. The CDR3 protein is CASIPGALSYNEQFF. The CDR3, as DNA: TGTGCCAGCATCCCCGGGGCCCTCTCCTACAATGAGCAGTTCTTC. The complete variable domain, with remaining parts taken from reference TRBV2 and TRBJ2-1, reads EPEVTQTPSHQVTQMGQEVILRCVPISNHLYFYWYRQILGQKVEFLVSFYNNEISEKSEIFDDQFSVERPDGSNFTLKIRSTKLEDSAMYFCASIPGALSYNEQFFGPGTRLTVL.

CDR3 sequence reads: CASSRGQATSGNTIYF. The CDR3 DNA follows: TGTGCCAGCAGTCGCGGACAGGCCACCTCTGGAAACACCATATATTTT. The chain joins TRBV28 to TRBJ1-3; the match to TRBD1 covers 7 bases. CDR3 size: 16 residues. Trimming at V came to 5 bases and at J to 0 bases, leaving 7 bases not matched to a gene. Looked up from germline, CDR1 is MDHEN and CDR2 is SYDVKM.

The CDR3 spells CASSQGRGYGYTF. The CDR3 DNA reads as TGTGCCAGCAGTCAGGGGAGAGGCTATGGCTACACCTTC. The V gene is TRBV6-5, the J gene TRBJ1-2; D may be TRBD1 (6 bases). The CDR3 has 13 amino acids. Germline V CDR1 and CDR2: MNHEY, SVGAGI. V lost 5 bases, J lost 4 bases, and 11 bases lay in between.

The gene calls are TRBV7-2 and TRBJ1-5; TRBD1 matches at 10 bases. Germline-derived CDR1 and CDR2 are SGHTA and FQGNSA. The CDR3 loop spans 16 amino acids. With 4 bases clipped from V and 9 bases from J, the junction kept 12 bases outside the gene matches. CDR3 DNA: TGTGCCAGCAGCTCAGGACAGGGGGACGAAGGTCGGCCCCAGCATTTT. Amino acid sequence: CASSSGQGDEGRPQHF.

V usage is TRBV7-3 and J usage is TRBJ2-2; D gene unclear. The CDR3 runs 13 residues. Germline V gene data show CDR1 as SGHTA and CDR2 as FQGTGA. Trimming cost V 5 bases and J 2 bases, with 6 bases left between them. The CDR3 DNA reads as TGTGCCAGCAGCGAGGTTAACACCGGGGAGCTGTTTTTT. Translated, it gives CASSEVNTGELFF.